What follows is one T cell receptor beta chain and its context. This specimen comes from a study of blood T cells in healthy people across ages. Trimming removed 5 bases at V and 7 bases at J, with 7 bases between. The CDR3 runs 11 residues. CDR1 and CDR2 from the germline V gene are SEHNR and FQNEAQ (reference sequence). Together with a sample-barcoded 5' primer, a J-beta primer mix was included in a second PCR lasting about 7 to 11 cycles. MiXCR, applied by TCRdb to the 5' RACE reads, yields one record per CDR3 protein. Of fewer than 1 million distinct CDR3 sequences listed, 44% are singletons. The chain employs TRBV7-9 and TRBJ2-3; D gene unclear. The specimen was blood. The sequence derives from a man in his sixties in good health. CDR3 protein: CASSVTYTQYF. The CDR3, as DNA: TGTGCCAGCAGCGTAACATATACGCAGTATTTT.